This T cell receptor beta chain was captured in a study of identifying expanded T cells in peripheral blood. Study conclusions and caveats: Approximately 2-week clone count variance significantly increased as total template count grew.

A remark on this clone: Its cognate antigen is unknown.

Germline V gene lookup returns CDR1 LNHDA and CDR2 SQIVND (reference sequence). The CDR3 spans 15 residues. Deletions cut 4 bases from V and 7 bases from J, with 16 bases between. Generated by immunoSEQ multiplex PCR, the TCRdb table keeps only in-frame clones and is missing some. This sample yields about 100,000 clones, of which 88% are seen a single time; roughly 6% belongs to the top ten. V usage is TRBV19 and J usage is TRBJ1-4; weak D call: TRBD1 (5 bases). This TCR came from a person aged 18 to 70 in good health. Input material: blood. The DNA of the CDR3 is TGTGCCAGTAGTAAGACTTCCGGGACGCGTGAAAAACTGTTTTTT. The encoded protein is CASSKTSGTREKLFF. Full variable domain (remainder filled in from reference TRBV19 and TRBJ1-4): DGGITQSPKYLFRKEGQNVTLSCEQNLNHDAMYWYRQDPGQGLRLIYYSQIVNDFQKGDIAEGYSVSREKKESFPLTVTSAQKNPTAFYLCASSKTSGTREKLFFGSGTQLSVL.